The clone carrying this T cell receptor (beta chain) has a handful of counts. What it binds is not known. The sample is drawn from a study of response to subunit inactivated influenza vaccine. Study-level findings and limits: Seasonal influenza vaccination, on each occasion, was suggested by the authors to recruit few new T cells.

The V and J ends lost 1 base and 2 bases respectively, with 10 bases between them. Germline V gene lookup returns CDR1 SGHTA and CDR2 FQGNSA. This CDR3 comprises 15 residues. MiXCR, applied by TCRdb to the RT-PCR reads, yields one record per CDR3 protein. The sample has about 570,000 distinct CDR3 sequences; approximately 10% are singletons. The chain recombines TRBV7-2 with TRBJ2-3; no reliable D call. The receptor was derived from a man aged 45-65 years who received an inactivated influenza vaccine. Source: PBMCs from blood, taken on the day of vaccination. CDR3 sequence (DNA): TGTGCCAGCAGCTTAGGGTATCTCATCACAGATACGCAGTATTTT. This encodes CASSLGYLITDTQYF.